Given below is one T cell receptor (beta chain) in context. Its matching antigen is unknown. Scientists ran DNA taken from cultured CD4+ T cells through the Oncomine TCR Beta short-read assay for sequencing. TCRdb ran MiXCR on the PCR reads and lists one entry per CDR3 protein. The data hold about 13,000 distinct CDR3 sequences, with around 41% observed a single time. Treatment: roughly 10-day PBMC culture with coronavirus spike peptide pools or control peptides (ViraFEST assay). Peptide pools at 8 to 10 ug/ml stimulated two million PBMCs per well with roughly 10 IU/ml IL-2. The length of the CDR3 is 14 residues. Trimming at V came to 9 bases and at J to 3 bases, leaving 6 bases not matched to a gene. The germline V gene has CDR1 KGHDR and CDR2 SFDVKD. This entry comes from a study of vaccination and CD4 T cells after COVID-19. Study context: Median time from second vaccine dose to sampling was around 72 days (14 to 241). The cells in question were stimulated using overlapping spike peptides derived from SARS-CoV-2, HCoV-NL63, HCoV-OC43 and HCoV-229E.

The sample was CD4+ T cells from blood, cultured in vitro. The sequence was collected from a human donor who had recovered from COVID-19. The chain has TRBV24-1 and TRBJ2-2; 7 bases agree with TRBD2. The CDR3 reads CATSGGEYTGELFF. CDR3 sequence (DNA): TGTGCCACCTCTGGGGGGGAATACACCGGGGAGCTGTTTTTT.